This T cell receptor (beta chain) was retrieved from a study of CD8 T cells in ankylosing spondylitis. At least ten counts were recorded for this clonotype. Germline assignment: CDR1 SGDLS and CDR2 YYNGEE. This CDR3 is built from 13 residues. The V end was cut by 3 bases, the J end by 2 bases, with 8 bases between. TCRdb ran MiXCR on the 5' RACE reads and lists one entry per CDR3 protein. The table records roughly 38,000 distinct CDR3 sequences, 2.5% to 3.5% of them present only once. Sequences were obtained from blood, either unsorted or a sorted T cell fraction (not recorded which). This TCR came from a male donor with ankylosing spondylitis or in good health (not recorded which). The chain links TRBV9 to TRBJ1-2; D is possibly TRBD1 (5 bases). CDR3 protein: CASSDGQNYGYTF. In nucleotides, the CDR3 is TGTGCCAGCAGCGACGGACAAAACTATGGCTACACCTTC.